This TCR beta chain was found in a study of T cell repertoires in cytomegalovirus infection. For the study at large: Both recently identified HLA-C-restricted and well-studied HLA-B-restricted CMV epitopes were used in the study. Indicated by public TCR beta signatures were CMV infection and matching HLA type.

A note on this clonotype: The antigen is unknown.

Broader study findings: HLA-C-restricted, CMV-specific TCR beta clonotypes were dominant ex vivo. Using cumulative public TCR beta family frequency, the authors identified those who carried CMV together with the relevant HLA.

Each CDR3 protein gets one entry after TCRdb re-called the reads with MiXCR. The sample lists about 770,000 distinct CDR3 sequences; 29% were seen once. After removal of 8 bases from V and 7 bases from J, the junction contained 9 bases not matched to a gene. Germline lookup yields CDR1 MNHEY and CDR2 SMNVEV (reference sequence). This CDR3 has 14 amino acids. The rearrangement joins TRBV27 to TRBJ2-1, with TRBD1 identical over 9 bases. Source: cultured CD8+ T cells from PBMCs, taken from culture after CMV antigen stimulation. This receptor was obtained from a human donor in good health (CMV status not recorded). Some clones in this sample may be carry-over from other donors' samples. CDR3 nucleotide sequence: TGTGCCAGCCGATCAAGACAGGGGGAAAATGAGCAGTTCTTC. Its protein product is CASRSRQGENEQFF.